A selection of T cell receptor beta chains follows, all from one sample in a study of T cells in Graves' hyperthyroidism and ophthalmopathy. TCRdb itself ran the multiplex PCR reads through MiXCR, one entry per CDR3 protein. This repertoire shows 600,000 to 700,000 distinct CDR3 sequences, roughly 14% found once; its top ten account for about 4.5%. Sequencing was carried out using blood. Source of these receptors: a woman aged 40 to 50 with Graves' ophthalmopathy. Both conserved end residues are trimmed from each CDR3.

>TRBV7-3|12|TRBJ2-4
ASSLGTGENIQY
>TRBV5-1|13|TRBJ2-7
ASSLAGREDSEQY
>TRBV6-1|12|TRBJ1-5
ASSDRGAHRPQH
>TRBV12-3/TRBV12-4|11|TRBJ1-1
ASSLGWGTEAF
>TRBV12-3/TRBV12-4|11|TRBJ2-7
ASVRSGSYEQY
>TRBV29-1|11|TRBJ1-2
SVVPGLSYGYT
>TRBV11-2|11|TRBJ1-1
ASSLDVRTPAF
>TRBV19|12|TRBJ1-1
ASRPTVMNTEAF
>TRBV30|11|TRBJ1-1
AWSVLGNTEAF
>TRBV27|11|TRBJ1-1
ASSSGQGKPPF
>TRBV4-1|13|TRBJ1-3
ASSLHEDSGNTIY
>TRBV6-2/TRBV6-3|16|TRBJ1-3
ASSYAWRGGPTGNTIY
>TRBV30|9|TRBJ1-1
AWSRVRGAF
>TRBV2|12|TRBJ2-7
ASSGILAGGEQY
>TRBV7-9|11|TRBJ2-5
ASSLGQAETQY
>TRBV20-1|9|TRBJ2-7
SAMFSGERN
>TRBV12-3/TRBV12-4|14|TRBJ2-7
ASSSILTSGAGEQY
>TRBV30|9|TRBJ1-2
AWSVGGSYT
>TRBV6-2/TRBV6-3|11|TRBJ2-7
ASSYEAGYEQY
>TRBV12-3/TRBV12-4|9|TRBJ1-1
ASSLTSGAF
>TRBV5-1|12|TRBJ2-7
ASSLSVGGGEQY
>TRBV30|11|TRBJ2-5
AWSSGLRETQY
>TRBV12-3/TRBV12-4|12|TRBJ1-5
ASSLPGLDQPQH
>TRBV12-3/TRBV12-4|13|TRBJ1-6
ASRPPRGGNSPLH
>TRBV5-1|12|TRBJ2-4
ASSLQGAGDIQY
>TRBV12-3/TRBV12-4|12|TRBJ2-7
ASRMLAGGREQY
>TRBV28|13|TRBJ2-7
ASRDPGQGAYEQY
>TRBV27|15|TRBJ2-7
ASSLSWGAPYPYEQY
>TRBV27|12|TRBJ2-3
ASSLGASTDTQY
>TRBV11-2|14|TRBJ1-5
ASSPPGIPSNQPQH
>TRBV9|14|TRBJ1-2
ASSTRTGFSPYGYT
>TRBV12-3/TRBV12-4|15|TRBJ1-5
ASSSGQGGYSNQPQH
>TRBV6-2/TRBV6-3|15|TRBJ2-7
ASSRRTSGGTSYEQY
>TRBV30|12|TRBJ1-6
AWSIRSYNSPLH
>TRBV6-1|12|TRBJ1-1
ASRTTGDNTEAF
>TRBV7-2|13|TRBJ1-1
ASSWPGQGHTEAF
>TRBV28|13|TRBJ2-3
ASKPASGMQDTQY
>TRBV12-3/TRBV12-4|14|TRBJ2-5
ASRDSQQGAWETQY
>TRBV6-1|13|TRBJ2-5
ASSGDRGYQETQY
>TRBV20-1|16|TRBJ1-3
SVATGTEYIFSGNTIY
>TRBV7-2|13|TRBJ1-2
ASSLLLRGHGGYT
>TRBV4-1|13|TRBJ2-5
ASSQNSGSAETQY
>TRBV3-1|12|TRBJ2-7
ASSQLENIYEQY
>TRBV18|11|TRBJ1-2
ASSPPLQLYYT
>TRBV2|12|TRBJ2-3
ASTEQGYGDTQY
>TRBV5-5|14|TRBJ2-6
ASSLLVLSGANVLT
>TRBV7-8|13|TRBJ1-2
ASSLGRGDDYGYT
>TRBV12-3/TRBV12-4|11|TRBJ1-5
ASRRDSEGPQH
>TRBV6-1|13|TRBJ2-7
ASSEFQGSSYEQY
>TRBV11-2|13|TRBJ2-5
ASSYVAGGHVAEY
>TRBV24-1|12|TRBJ1-2
ATSDPNGNYGYT
>TRBV18|12|TRBJ1-1
ASSPPAGAGVAF
>TRBV6-1|12|TRBJ1-2
ASGRPGRGDGYT
>TRBV20-1|12|TRBJ2-5
SARDIGGEETQY
>TRBV12-3/TRBV12-4|11|TRBJ2-7
ASSHGGDGEQY
>TRBV19|12|TRBJ1-1
ASSIGGRGTEAF
>TRBV12-3/TRBV12-4|12|TRBJ2-2
ASSLGTGAGELF
>TRBV20-1|12|TRBJ2-7
SARAEQGAGEQY